This is a list of T cell receptor beta chains from one sample in a study of beta chain features in type 1 diabetes. Generated by immunoSEQ multiplex PCR, the TCRdb table keeps only in-frame clones and is missing some. The sample has roughly 730,000 clones; roughly 12% are singletons. Material for sequencing was naive CD4+ T cells from blood. The receptor set was obtained from a man aged 18 to 29 with type 1 diabetes. CDR3s include the opening cysteine and the closing phenylalanine or tryptophan. D genes are given only for firm matches. Size values are once, few and many counts, or a class for expanded clones, and some rows have none.

abundance: .; d_gene: .; v_gene: TRBV10-3; j_gene: TRBJ1-1; CDR3nt: TGTGCCAGCAGTGCCCGGGCAGGGGACCTGAACACTGAAGCTTTCTTT; CDR3aa: CASSARAGDLNTEAFF
abundance: .; d_gene: TRBD1; v_gene: TRBV10-2; j_gene: TRBJ1-2; CDR3nt: TGCGCCAGCAGTCACGGACAGGGCCCCGATGGCTACACCTTC; CDR3aa: CASSHGQGPDGYTF
abundance: .; d_gene: .; v_gene: TRBV6-5; j_gene: TRBJ2-3; CDR3nt: TGTGCCAGCAGCCTCGGGACGGGCACAGATACGCAGTATTTT; CDR3aa: CASSLGTGTDTQYF
abundance: .; d_gene: .; v_gene: TRBV7-9; j_gene: TRBJ1-2; CDR3nt: TGTGCCAGCAGCCCCCAGGACTACACCTTC; CDR3aa: CASSPQDYTF
abundance: few; d_gene: .; v_gene: TRBV4-1; j_gene: TRBJ2-1; CDR3nt: TGCGCCAGCAGCCAAGGGGGACGAAGCTCCTACAATGAGCAGTTCTTC; CDR3aa: CASSQGGRSSYNEQFF
abundance: few; d_gene: .; v_gene: TRBV4-2; j_gene: TRBJ2-7; CDR3nt: TGTGCCAGCAGCCAAGATGGCAGCGGGTGGTCCTACGAGCAGTACTTC; CDR3aa: CASSQDGSGWSYEQYF
abundance: .; d_gene: TRBD1; v_gene: TRBV18; j_gene: TRBJ1-1; CDR3nt: TGTGCCAGCTCACCACCTAAAGGACAGGGCTTGAACACTGAAGCTTTCTTT; CDR3aa: CASSPPKGQGLNTEAFF
abundance: few; d_gene: .; v_gene: TRBV13; j_gene: TRBJ1-1; CDR3nt: TGTGCCAGCAGCAGGGGTACTGAAGCTTTCTTT; CDR3aa: CASSRGTEAFF
abundance: few; d_gene: .; v_gene: TRBV10-3; j_gene: TRBJ1-6; CDR3nt: TGTGCCATCAGTGGTCGGGCGGGCGACTATAATTCACCCCTCCACTTT; CDR3aa: CAISGRAGDYNSPLHF
abundance: .; d_gene: TRBD1; v_gene: TRBV30; j_gene: TRBJ2-1; CDR3nt: TGTGCCTGGAGTTCGCAGGGGGAAAATGAGCAGTTCTTC; CDR3aa: CAWSSQGENEQFF
abundance: .; d_gene: .; v_gene: TRBV4-1; j_gene: TRBJ2-3; CDR3nt: TGCGCCAGCAGCCAAGAACCGGGGGTGAGCACAGATACGCAGTATTTT; CDR3aa: CASSQEPGVSTDTQYF
abundance: .; d_gene: .; v_gene: TRBV27; j_gene: TRBJ2-1; CDR3nt: TGTGCCAGCACCCAGGGGGGGGGCTTGAATGAGCAGTTCTTC; CDR3aa: CASTQGGGLNEQFF
abundance: .; d_gene: .; v_gene: TRBV4-1; j_gene: TRBJ2-2; CDR3nt: TGCGCCAGCAGCCCCGCCCAGAGGACCGGGGAGCTGTTTTTT; CDR3aa: CASSPAQRTGELFF
abundance: few; d_gene: TRBD2; v_gene: TRBV7-8; j_gene: TRBJ2-3; CDR3nt: TGTGCCAGCAGCTTAGGTAGCGGGGTCACAGATACGCAGTATTTT; CDR3aa: CASSLGSGVTDTQYF
abundance: .; d_gene: .; v_gene: TRBV6-1; j_gene: TRBJ1-1; CDR3nt: TGTGCCAGCAGCCCGGGACATGAAGCTTTCTTT; CDR3aa: CASSPGHEAFF
abundance: .; d_gene: TRBD2; v_gene: TRBV7-9; j_gene: TRBJ2-2; CDR3nt: TGTGCCAGCAGCTCAAGACTAGCTTCGAACACCGGGGAGCTGTTTTTT; CDR3aa: CASSSRLASNTGELFF
abundance: .; d_gene: TRBD1; v_gene: TRBV7-9; j_gene: TRBJ2-3; CDR3nt: TGTGCCAGCAGCCCGGGACAGGGGGAGGATACGCAGTATTTT; CDR3aa: CASSPGQGEDTQYF
abundance: .; d_gene: .; v_gene: TRBV19; j_gene: TRBJ1-1; CDR3nt: TGTGCCAGTAGTATGCAGCGGCTGAACACTGAAGCTTTCTTT; CDR3aa: CASSMQRLNTEAFF
abundance: few; d_gene: TRBD1; v_gene: TRBV18; j_gene: TRBJ2-7; CDR3nt: TGTGCCAGCTCACCTGGGGCGACAGGGGCCTACGAGCAGTACTTC; CDR3aa: CASSPGATGAYEQYF
abundance: .; d_gene: .; v_gene: TRBV6-1; j_gene: TRBJ2-1; CDR3nt: TGTGCCAGCAGTCCGCAGGGTTTGGGGTACAATGAGCAGTTCTTC; CDR3aa: CASSPQGLGYNEQFF
abundance: .; d_gene: TRBD2; v_gene: TRBV7-6; j_gene: TRBJ2-1; CDR3nt: TGTGCCAGCAGCTTAGGTCTAGCGGGGGACAATGAGCAGTTCTTC; CDR3aa: CASSLGLAGDNEQFF
abundance: .; d_gene: TRBD2; v_gene: TRBV5-4; j_gene: TRBJ2-5; CDR3nt: TGTGCCAGCAGCTCTCAACTAGCGGGGGGCCAAGAGACCCAGTACTTC; CDR3aa: CASSSQLAGGQETQYF
abundance: .; d_gene: .; v_gene: TRBV21-1; j_gene: TRBJ2-7; CDR3nt: TGTGCCAGCAGCAAAGCGGATGGCGGGCTTTTCATCTACGAGCAGTACTTC; CDR3aa: CASSKADGGLFIYEQYF
abundance: few; d_gene: .; v_gene: TRBV20-1; j_gene: TRBJ2-7; CDR3nt: TGCAGTGCCCGATTTTACTACGAGCAGTACTTC; CDR3aa: CSARFYYEQYF
abundance: .; d_gene: .; v_gene: TRBV23-1; j_gene: TRBJ2-1; CDR3nt: TGCGCCAGCAGTCGTAGTTCGGATCGTGGGGTTAGGTACAATGAGCAGTTCTTC; CDR3aa: CASSRSSDRGVRYNEQFF
abundance: .; d_gene: TRBD2; v_gene: TRBV2; j_gene: TRBJ2-4; CDR3nt: TGTGCCAGCAGAGACGAACTAGCGACCAAAAACATTCAGTACTTC; CDR3aa: CASRDELATKNIQYF
abundance: few; d_gene: .; v_gene: TRBV23-1; j_gene: TRBJ1-2; CDR3nt: TGCGCCAGCAGTCAATCCCCACAGGGCCCAAAGATCTATGGCTACACCTTC; CDR3aa: CASSQSPQGPKIYGYTF
abundance: .; d_gene: .; v_gene: TRBV7-2; j_gene: TRBJ2-2; CDR3nt: TGTGCCAGCAGAGGGAGGGGGATGAACACCGGGGAGCTGTTTTTT; CDR3aa: CASRGRGMNTGELFF
abundance: .; d_gene: .; v_gene: TRBV9; j_gene: TRBJ2-5; CDR3nt: TGTGCCAGCAGCGTAGCTGGGGGGCGGCCTCAAGAGACCCAGTACTTC; CDR3aa: CASSVAGGRPQETQYF
abundance: few; d_gene: .; v_gene: TRBV30; j_gene: TRBJ1-3; CDR3nt: TGTGCCTGGAGTGGGGGGACGAGTGGAAACACCATATATTTT; CDR3aa: CAWSGGTSGNTIYF
abundance: .; d_gene: .; v_gene: TRBV19; j_gene: TRBJ2-7; CDR3nt: TGTGCCAGTAGTACGCAGGGTTCGAGCGAGCAGTACTTC; CDR3aa: CASSTQGSSEQYF
abundance: few; d_gene: .; v_gene: TRBV30; j_gene: TRBJ1-5; CDR3nt: TGTGCCTGTACTATGGGGCCAGGGGAGGGGCAGCCCCAGCATTTT; CDR3aa: CACTMGPGEGQPQHF
abundance: few; d_gene: TRBD1; v_gene: TRBV6-5; j_gene: TRBJ1-5; CDR3nt: TGTGCCAGCAGTTACCGACAGGGGATCAATCAGCCCCAGCATTTT; CDR3aa: CASSYRQGINQPQHF
abundance: few; d_gene: TRBD1; v_gene: TRBV30; j_gene: TRBJ2-5; CDR3nt: TGTGCCTGGAGCCCCGAGGGGACAGGGGGCAGGGAGACCCAGTACTTC; CDR3aa: CAWSPEGTGGRETQYF
abundance: .; d_gene: TRBD1; v_gene: TRBV30; j_gene: TRBJ1-2; CDR3nt: TGTGCCTGGAGCCTTCGGACAGGTGGAGGCTACACCTTC; CDR3aa: CAWSLRTGGGYTF
abundance: few; d_gene: TRBD1; v_gene: TRBV5-1; j_gene: TRBJ2-5; CDR3nt: TGCGCCAGCAGCCCTGGGACAGGCGGGGTCGGAGAGACCCAGTACTTC; CDR3aa: CASSPGTGGVGETQYF
abundance: .; d_gene: .; v_gene: TRBV11-2; j_gene: TRBJ2-5; CDR3nt: TGTGCCAGCAGCTTAGAAGGCGCCAGGGGAGGGACCCAGTACTTC; CDR3aa: CASSLEGARGGTQYF
abundance: .; d_gene: .; v_gene: TRBV6-5; j_gene: TRBJ2-5; CDR3nt: TGTGCCAGCAGCCCGCAAGCGGAACAAGAGACCCAGTACTTC; CDR3aa: CASSPQAEQETQYF
abundance: few; d_gene: .; v_gene: TRBV6-5; j_gene: TRBJ2-5; CDR3nt: TGTGCCAGCAGTTATGGTCCGGGCCAAGAGACCCAGTACTTC; CDR3aa: CASSYGPGQETQYF
abundance: few; d_gene: .; v_gene: TRBV30; j_gene: TRBJ1-2; CDR3nt: TGTGCCTGGAGTTCACACTATGGCTACACCTTC; CDR3aa: CAWSSHYGYTF
abundance: few; d_gene: .; v_gene: TRBV5-1; j_gene: TRBJ2-1; CDR3nt: TGCGCCAGCAGCTTGGGGCAGATAGACAATGAGCAGTTCTTC; CDR3aa: CASSLGQIDNEQFF
abundance: few; d_gene: TRBD2; v_gene: TRBV15; j_gene: TRBJ2-5; CDR3nt: TGTGCCACCAGCAGAGAAGGGACTACCAAAGAGACCCAGTACTTC; CDR3aa: CATSREGTTKETQYF
abundance: .; d_gene: TRBD1; v_gene: TRBV9; j_gene: TRBJ2-7; CDR3nt: TGTGCCAGCAGCGTGGCCGGGACAGGGACCTACGAGCAGTACTTC; CDR3aa: CASSVAGTGTYEQYF
abundance: few; d_gene: .; v_gene: TRBV30; j_gene: TRBJ1-1; CDR3nt: TGTGCCTGGGGGAGGATGAACACTGAAGCTTTCTTT; CDR3aa: CAWGRMNTEAFF
abundance: few; d_gene: .; v_gene: TRBV7-9; j_gene: TRBJ2-2; CDR3nt: TGTGCCAGCAGCTTAGATTTGAGCACCGGGGAGCTGTTTTTT; CDR3aa: CASSLDLSTGELFF
abundance: few; d_gene: TRBD1; v_gene: TRBV10-2; j_gene: TRBJ1-4; CDR3nt: TGCGCCAGCAGTTGGACAGGGGATGAAAAACTGTTTTTT; CDR3aa: CASSWTGDEKLFF
abundance: once; d_gene: TRBD2; v_gene: TRBV2; j_gene: TRBJ2-3; CDR3nt: TGTGCCAGCAGTCAAGAGGTAGGACTAGGTGCAGATACGCAGTATTTT; CDR3aa: CASSQEVGLGADTQYF
abundance: .; d_gene: .; v_gene: TRBV4-1; j_gene: TRBJ1-2; CDR3nt: TGCGCCAGCAGCCAAGACAGTTCATTTAACTATGGCTACACCTTC; CDR3aa: CASSQDSSFNYGYTF
abundance: .; d_gene: TRBD1; v_gene: TRBV9; j_gene: TRBJ2-2; CDR3nt: TGTGCCAGCAGCGTAGGGGGACAGCCTTACACCGGGGAGCTGTTTTTT; CDR3aa: CASSVGGQPYTGELFF
abundance: .; d_gene: .; v_gene: TRBV6-5; j_gene: TRBJ2-6; CDR3nt: TGTGCCAGCAGTTCGACCAACGTCCTGACTTTC; CDR3aa: CASSSTNVLTF
abundance: few; d_gene: .; v_gene: TRBV25-1; j_gene: TRBJ2-5; CDR3nt: TGTGCCAGCAGTGACCGAAGGCAGGGGCGGGAGGAGACCCAGTACTTC; CDR3aa: CASSDRRQGREETQYF
abundance: few; d_gene: .; v_gene: TRBV7-9; j_gene: TRBJ1-1; CDR3nt: TGTGCCAGCAGCTTAAAAGGAGGCGAGGAGGCTGAAGCTTTCTTT; CDR3aa: CASSLKGGEEAEAFF
abundance: .; d_gene: .; v_gene: TRBV30; j_gene: TRBJ1-1; CDR3nt: TGTGCCTGGATGTGGACGACGGGGGCTTTCTTT; CDR3aa: CAWMWTTGAFF
abundance: .; d_gene: TRBD1; v_gene: TRBV5-6; j_gene: TRBJ1-1; CDR3nt: TGTGCCAGCAGCCCTACAGGGGGGATGAACACTGAAGCTTTCTTT; CDR3aa: CASSPTGGMNTEAFF
abundance: .; d_gene: .; v_gene: TRBV29-1; j_gene: TRBJ2-7; CDR3nt: TGCAGCGCCGGGGGGGTAGCTGGTGTGGGACAGGGTCCCGAGCAGTACTTC; CDR3aa: CSAGGVAGVGQGPEQYF
abundance: .; d_gene: .; v_gene: TRBV7-9; j_gene: TRBJ1-2; CDR3nt: TGTGCCAGCAGCTTAGGACACGACGCTTATGGCTACACCTTC; CDR3aa: CASSLGHDAYGYTF
abundance: few; d_gene: .; v_gene: TRBV2; j_gene: TRBJ2-5; CDR3nt: TGTGCCAGCAGTGATCGAGCGGAGGGGACCCAGTACTTC; CDR3aa: CASSDRAEGTQYF
abundance: .; d_gene: .; v_gene: TRBV28; j_gene: TRBJ2-1; CDR3nt: TGTGCCAGCACCCTCCGGAGGCAGGGGTCAGGTGAGCAGTTCTTC; CDR3aa: CASTLRRQGSGEQFF
abundance: .; d_gene: .; v_gene: TRBV6-1; j_gene: TRBJ2-2; CDR3nt: TGTGCCAGCAGTGAAGCGGGCGGAACCAACACCGGGGAGCTGTTTTTT; CDR3aa: CASSEAGGTNTGELFF
abundance: .; d_gene: .; v_gene: TRBV2; j_gene: TRBJ2-2; CDR3nt: TGTGCCGGGACTGGGGCAGTCAACACCGGGGAGCTGTTTTTT; CDR3aa: CAGTGAVNTGELFF